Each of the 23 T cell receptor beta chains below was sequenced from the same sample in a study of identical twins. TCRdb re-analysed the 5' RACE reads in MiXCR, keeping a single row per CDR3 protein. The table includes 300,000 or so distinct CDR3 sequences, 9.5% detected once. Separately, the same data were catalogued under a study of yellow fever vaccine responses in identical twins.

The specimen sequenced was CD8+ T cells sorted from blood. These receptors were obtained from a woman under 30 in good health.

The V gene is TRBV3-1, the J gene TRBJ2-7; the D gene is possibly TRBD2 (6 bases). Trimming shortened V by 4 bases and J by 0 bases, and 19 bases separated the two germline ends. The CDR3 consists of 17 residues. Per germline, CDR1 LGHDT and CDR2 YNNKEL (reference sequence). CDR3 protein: CASSPPGLSGLSYEQYF. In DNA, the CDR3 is TGTGCCAGCAGCCCCCCGGGACTCTCCGGTCTCTCCTACGAGCAGTACTTC.

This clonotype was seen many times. DNA for the CDR3: TGTGCCAGCAGTGACGACAGGGCCTGGGGGGATTACGAGCAGTACTTC. Translating it yields CASSDDRAWGDYEQYF. The chain has TRBV25-1 and TRBJ2-7, with D perhaps matching TRBD1 (7 bases). The germline V and J ends were trimmed by 3 bases and 4 bases, with 19 bases remaining between them. The CDR3 extends over 16 amino acids. Germline V gene sequence: CDR1 MGHDK, CDR2 SYGVNS.

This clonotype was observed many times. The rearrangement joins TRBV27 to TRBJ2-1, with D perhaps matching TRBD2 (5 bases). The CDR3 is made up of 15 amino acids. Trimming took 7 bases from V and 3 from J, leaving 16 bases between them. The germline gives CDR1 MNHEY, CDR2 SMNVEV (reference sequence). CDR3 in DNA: TGTGCCAGCATGAAGACGGCCGGGGTCTACAATGAGCAGTTCTTC. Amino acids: CASMKTAGVYNEQFF.

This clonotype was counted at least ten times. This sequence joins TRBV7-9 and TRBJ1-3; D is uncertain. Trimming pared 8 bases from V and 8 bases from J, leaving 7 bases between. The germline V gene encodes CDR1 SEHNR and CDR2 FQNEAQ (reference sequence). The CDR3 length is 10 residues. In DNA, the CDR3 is TGTGCCAGCTATGTTGACACCATATATTTT. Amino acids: CASYVDTIYF.

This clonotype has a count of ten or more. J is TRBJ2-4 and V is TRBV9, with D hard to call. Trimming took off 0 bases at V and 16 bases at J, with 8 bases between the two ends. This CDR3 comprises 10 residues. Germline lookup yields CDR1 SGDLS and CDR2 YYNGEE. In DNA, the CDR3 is TGTGCCAGCAGCGTAGAGATAGGTTACTTC. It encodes CASSVEIGYF.

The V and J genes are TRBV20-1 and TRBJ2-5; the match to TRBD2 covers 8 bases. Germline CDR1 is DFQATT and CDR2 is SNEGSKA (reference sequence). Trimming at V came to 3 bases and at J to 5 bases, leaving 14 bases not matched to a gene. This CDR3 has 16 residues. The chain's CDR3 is CSASPWRAGEEETQYF. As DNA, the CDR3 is TGCAGTGCTAGCCCCTGGCGAGCGGGAGAAGAGGAGACCCAGTACTTC.

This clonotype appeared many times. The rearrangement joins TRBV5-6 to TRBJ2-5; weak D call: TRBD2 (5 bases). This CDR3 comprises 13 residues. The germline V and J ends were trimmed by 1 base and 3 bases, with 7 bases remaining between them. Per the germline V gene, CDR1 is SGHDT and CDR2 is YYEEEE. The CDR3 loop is CASSLRGKETQYF. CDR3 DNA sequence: TGTGCCAGCAGCTTGAGAGGGAAAGAGACCCAGTACTTC.

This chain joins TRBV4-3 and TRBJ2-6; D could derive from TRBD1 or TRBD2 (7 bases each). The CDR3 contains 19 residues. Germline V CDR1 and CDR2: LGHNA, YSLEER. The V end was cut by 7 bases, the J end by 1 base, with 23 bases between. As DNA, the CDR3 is TGCGCCAGCATCTTTCAAGCGGGACAGAAGGATTCTGGGGCCAACGTCCTGACTTTC. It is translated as CASIFQAGQKDSGANVLTF.

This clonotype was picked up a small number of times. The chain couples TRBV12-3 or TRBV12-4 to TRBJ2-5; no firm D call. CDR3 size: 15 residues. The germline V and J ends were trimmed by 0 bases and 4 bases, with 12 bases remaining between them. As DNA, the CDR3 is TGTGCCAGCAGTTTAGCGTCCCGGAGAGGAGAGACCCAGTACTTC. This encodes CASSLASRRGETQYF.

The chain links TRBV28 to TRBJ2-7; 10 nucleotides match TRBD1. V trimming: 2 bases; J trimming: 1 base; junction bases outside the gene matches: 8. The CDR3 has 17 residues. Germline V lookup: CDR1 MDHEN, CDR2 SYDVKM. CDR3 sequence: CASSLEAGTGDSYEQYF. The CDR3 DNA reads TGTGCCAGCAGTTTAGAGGCCGGGACAGGGGATTCCTACGAGCAGTACTTC.

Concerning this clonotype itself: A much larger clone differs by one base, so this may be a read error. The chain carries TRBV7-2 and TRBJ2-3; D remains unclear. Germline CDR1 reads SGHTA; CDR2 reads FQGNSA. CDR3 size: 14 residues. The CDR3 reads CASSPPSRADKQYF. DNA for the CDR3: TGTGCCAGCAGCCCACCATCTCGAGCAGATAAGCAGTATTTT.

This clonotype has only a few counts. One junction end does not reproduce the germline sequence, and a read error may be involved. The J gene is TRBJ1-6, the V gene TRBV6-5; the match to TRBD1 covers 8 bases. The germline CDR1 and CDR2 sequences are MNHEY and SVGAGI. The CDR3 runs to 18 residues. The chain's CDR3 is CASSHSRSGTGHNSPLHF. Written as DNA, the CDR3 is TGTGCCAGCAGTCACTCCCGATCCGGGACAGGTCATAATTCACCCCTCCACTTT.

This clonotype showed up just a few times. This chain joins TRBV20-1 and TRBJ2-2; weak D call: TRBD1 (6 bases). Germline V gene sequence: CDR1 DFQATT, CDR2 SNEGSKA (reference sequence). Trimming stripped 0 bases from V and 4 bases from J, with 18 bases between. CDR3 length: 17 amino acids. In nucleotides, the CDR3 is TGCAGTGCTAGAGATCTTCCTACAGGGATGGGCACCGGGGAGCTGTTTTTT. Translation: CSARDLPTGMGTGELFF.

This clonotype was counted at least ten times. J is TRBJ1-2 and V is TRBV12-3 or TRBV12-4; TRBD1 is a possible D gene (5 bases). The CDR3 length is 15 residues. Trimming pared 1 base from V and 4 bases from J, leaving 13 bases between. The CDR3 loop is CASSLVSSGFYGYTF. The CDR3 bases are TGTGCCAGCAGTTTAGTTTCTTCAGGGTTCTATGGCTACACCTTC.

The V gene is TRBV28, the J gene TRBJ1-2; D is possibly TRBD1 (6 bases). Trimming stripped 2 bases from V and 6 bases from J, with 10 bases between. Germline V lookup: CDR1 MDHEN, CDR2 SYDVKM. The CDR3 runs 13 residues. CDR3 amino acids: CASSLLGADGYTF. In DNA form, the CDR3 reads TGTGCCAGCAGTTTACTGGGGGCGGATGGCTACACCTTC.

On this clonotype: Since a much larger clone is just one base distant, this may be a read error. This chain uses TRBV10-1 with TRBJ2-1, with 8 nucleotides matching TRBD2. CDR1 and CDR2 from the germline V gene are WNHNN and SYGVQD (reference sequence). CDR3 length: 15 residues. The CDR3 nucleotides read TGCGCCGGCAGTCCGGGTAGCGGGGACTACAATGAGCAGTTCTTC. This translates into CAGSPGSGDYNEQFF.

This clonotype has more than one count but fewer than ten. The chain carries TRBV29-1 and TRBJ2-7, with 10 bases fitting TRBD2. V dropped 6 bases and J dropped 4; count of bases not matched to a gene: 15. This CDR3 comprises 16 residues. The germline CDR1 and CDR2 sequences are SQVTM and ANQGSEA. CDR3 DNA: TGCAGCGTGGGGGGGCTAGCGGGAGCAGTGGGATACGAGCAGTACTTC. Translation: CSVGGLAGAVGYEQYF.

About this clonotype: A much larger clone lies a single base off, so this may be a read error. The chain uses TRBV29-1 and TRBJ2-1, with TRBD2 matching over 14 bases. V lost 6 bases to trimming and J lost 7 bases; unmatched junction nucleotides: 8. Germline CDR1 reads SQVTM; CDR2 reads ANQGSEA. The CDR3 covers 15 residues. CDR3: CSVPGLAGVVNEQFF. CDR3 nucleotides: TGCAGCGTACCGGGACTAGCGGGAGTAGTAAATGAGCAGTTCTTC.

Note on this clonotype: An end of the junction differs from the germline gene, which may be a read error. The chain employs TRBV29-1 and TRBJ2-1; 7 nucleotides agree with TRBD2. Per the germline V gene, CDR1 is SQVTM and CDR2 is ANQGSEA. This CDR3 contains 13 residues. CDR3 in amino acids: CSGAGLENNGQFF. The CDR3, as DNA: TGCAGCGGAGCGGGACTGGAAAACAATGGGCAGTTCTTC.

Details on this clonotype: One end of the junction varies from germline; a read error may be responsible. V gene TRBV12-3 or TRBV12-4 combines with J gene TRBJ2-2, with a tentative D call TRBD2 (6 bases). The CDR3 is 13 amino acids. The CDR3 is CASSVAVAGELFF. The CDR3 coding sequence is TGTGCCAGCAGTGTAGCGGTTGCCGGGGAGCTGTTTTTT.

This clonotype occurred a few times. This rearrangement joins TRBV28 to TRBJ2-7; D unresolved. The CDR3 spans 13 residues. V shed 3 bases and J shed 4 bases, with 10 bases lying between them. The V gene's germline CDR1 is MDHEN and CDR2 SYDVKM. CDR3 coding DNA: TGTGCCAGCAGTTTCTGGGCTGGATACGAGCAGTACTTC. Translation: CASSFWAGYEQYF.

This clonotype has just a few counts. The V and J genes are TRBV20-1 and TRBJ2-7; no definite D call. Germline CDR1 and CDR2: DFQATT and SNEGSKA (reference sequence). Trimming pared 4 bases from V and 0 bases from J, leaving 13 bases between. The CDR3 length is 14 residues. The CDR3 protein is CSANGQTFSYEQYF. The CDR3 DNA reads TGCAGTGCTAATGGCCAAACATTCTCCTACGAGCAGTACTTC.

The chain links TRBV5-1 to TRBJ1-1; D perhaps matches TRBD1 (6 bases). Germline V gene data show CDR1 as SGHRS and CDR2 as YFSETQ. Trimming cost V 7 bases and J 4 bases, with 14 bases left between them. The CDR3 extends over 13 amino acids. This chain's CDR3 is CASVGRGSTEAFF. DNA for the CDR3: TGCGCCAGCGTGGGCAGGGGTTCCACTGAAGCTTTCTTT.